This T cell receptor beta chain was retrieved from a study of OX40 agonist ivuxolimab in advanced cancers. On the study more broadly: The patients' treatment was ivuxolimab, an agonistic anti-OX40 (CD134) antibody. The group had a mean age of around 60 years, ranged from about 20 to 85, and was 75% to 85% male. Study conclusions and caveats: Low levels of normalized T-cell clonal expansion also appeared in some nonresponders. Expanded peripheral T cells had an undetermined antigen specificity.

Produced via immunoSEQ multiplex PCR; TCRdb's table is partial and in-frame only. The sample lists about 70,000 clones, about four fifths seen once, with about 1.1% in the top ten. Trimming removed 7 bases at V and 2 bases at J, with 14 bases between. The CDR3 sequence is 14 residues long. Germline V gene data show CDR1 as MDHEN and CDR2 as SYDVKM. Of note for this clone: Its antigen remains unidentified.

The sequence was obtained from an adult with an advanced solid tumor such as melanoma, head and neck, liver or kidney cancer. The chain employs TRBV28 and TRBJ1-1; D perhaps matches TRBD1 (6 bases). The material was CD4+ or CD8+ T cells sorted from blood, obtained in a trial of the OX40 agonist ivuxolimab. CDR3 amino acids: CASNPGGPNTEAFF. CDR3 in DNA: TGTGCCAGCAACCCCGGGGGCCCAAACACTGAAGCTTTCTTT.